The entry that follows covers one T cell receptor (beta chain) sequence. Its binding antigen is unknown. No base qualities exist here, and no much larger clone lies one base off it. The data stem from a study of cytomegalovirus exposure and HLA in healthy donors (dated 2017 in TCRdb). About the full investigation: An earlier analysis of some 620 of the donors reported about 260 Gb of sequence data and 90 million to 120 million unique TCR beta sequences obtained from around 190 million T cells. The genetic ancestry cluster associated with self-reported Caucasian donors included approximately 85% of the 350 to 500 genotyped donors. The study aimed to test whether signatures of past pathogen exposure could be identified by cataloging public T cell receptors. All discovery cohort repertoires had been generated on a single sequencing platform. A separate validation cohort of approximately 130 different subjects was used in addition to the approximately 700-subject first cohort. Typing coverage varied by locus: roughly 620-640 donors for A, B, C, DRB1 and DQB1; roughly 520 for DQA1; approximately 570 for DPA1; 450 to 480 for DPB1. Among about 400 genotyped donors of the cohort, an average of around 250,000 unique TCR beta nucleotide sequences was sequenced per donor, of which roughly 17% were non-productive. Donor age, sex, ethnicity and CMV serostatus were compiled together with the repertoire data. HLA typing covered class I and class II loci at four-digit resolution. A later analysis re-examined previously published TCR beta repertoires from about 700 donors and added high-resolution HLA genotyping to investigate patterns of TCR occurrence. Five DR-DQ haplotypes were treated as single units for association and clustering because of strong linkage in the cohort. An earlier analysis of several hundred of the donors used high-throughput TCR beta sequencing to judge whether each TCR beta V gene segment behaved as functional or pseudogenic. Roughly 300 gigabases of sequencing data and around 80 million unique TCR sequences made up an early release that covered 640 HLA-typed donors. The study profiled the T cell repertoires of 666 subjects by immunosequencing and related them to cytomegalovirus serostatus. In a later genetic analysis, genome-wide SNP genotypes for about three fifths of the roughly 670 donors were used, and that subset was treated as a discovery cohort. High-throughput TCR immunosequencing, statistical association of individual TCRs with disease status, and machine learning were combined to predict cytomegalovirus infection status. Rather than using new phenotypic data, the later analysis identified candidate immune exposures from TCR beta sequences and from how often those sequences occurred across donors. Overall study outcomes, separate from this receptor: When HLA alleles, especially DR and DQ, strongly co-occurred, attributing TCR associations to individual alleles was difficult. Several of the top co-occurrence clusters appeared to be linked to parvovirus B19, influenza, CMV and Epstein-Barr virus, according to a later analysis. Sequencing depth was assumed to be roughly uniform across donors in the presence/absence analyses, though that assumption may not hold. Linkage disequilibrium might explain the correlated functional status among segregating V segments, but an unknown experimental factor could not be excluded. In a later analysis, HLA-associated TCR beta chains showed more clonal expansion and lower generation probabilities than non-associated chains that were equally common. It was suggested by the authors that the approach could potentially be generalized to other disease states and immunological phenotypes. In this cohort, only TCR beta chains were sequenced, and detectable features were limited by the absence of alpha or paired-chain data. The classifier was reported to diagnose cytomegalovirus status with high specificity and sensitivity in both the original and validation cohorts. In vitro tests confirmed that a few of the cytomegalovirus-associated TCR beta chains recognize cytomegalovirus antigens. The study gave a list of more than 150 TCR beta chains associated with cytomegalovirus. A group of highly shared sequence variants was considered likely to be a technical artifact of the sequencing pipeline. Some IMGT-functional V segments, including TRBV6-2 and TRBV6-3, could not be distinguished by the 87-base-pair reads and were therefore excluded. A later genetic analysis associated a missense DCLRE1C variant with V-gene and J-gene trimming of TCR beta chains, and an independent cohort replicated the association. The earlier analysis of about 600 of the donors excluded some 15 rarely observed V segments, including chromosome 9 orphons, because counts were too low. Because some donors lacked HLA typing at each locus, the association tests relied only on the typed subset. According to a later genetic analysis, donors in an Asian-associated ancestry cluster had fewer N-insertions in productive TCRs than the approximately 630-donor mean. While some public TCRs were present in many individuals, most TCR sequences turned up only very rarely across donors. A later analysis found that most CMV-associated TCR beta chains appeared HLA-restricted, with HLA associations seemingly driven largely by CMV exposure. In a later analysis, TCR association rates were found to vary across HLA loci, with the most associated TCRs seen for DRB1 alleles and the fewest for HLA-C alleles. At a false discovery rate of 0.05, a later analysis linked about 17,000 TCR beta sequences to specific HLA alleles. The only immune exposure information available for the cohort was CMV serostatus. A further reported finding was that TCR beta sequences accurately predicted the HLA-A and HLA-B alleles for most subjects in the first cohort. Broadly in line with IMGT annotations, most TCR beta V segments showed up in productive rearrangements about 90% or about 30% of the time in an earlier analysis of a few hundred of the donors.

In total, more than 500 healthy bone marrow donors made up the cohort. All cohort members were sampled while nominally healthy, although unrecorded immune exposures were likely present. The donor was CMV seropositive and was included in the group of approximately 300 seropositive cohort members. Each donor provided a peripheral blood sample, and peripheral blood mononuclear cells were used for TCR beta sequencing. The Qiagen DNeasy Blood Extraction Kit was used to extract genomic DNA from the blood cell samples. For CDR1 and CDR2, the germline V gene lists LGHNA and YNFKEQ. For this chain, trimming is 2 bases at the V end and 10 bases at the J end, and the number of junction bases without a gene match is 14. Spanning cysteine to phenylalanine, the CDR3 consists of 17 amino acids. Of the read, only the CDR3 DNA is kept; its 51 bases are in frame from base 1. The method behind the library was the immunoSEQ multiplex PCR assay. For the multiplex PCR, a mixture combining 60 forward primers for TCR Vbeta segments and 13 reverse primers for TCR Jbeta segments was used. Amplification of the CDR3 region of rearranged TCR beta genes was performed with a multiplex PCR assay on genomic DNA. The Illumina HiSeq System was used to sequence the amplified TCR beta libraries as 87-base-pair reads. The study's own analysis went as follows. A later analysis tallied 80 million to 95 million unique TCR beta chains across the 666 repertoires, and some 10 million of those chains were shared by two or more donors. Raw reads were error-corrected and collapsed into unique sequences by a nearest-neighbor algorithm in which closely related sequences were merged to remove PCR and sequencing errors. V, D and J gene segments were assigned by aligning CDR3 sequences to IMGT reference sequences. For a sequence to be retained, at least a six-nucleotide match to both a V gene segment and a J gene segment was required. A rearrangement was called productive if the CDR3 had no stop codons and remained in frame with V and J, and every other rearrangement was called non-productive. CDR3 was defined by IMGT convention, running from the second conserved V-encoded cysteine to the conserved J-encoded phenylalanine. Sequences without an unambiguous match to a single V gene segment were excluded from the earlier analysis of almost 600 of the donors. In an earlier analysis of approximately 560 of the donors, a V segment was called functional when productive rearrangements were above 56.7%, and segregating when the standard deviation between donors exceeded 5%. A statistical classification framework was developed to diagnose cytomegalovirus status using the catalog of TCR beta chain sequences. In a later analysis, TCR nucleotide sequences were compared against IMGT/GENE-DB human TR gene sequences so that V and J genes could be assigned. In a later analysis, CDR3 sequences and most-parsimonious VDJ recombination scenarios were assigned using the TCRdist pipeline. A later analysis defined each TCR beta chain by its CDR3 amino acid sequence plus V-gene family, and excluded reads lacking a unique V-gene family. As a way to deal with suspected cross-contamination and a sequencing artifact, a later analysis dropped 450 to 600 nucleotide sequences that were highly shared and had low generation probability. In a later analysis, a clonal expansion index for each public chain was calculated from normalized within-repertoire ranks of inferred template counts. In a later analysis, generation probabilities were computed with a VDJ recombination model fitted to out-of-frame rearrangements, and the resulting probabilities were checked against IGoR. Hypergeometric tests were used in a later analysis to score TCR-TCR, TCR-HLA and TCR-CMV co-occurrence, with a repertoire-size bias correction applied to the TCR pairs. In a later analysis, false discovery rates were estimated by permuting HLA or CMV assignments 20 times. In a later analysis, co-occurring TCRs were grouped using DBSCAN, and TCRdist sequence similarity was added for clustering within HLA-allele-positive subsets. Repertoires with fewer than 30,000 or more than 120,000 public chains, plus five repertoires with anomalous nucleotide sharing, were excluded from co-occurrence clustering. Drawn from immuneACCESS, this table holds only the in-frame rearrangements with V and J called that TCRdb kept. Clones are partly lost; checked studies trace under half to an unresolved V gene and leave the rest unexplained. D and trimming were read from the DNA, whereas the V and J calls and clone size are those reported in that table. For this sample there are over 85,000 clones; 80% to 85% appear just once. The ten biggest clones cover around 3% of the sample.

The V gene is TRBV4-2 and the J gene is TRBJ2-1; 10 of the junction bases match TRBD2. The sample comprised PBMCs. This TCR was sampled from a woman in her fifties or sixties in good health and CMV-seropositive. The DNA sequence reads TGTGCCAGCAGCCAACATTATGGGACTAGCGAGAAGGAGGAGCAGTTCTTC. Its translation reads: CASSQHYGTSEKEEQFF.